This passage covers 3 T cell receptor beta chains from one sample sequenced in a study of blood T cell repertoires in COVID-19. Only in-frame clones appear in the TCRdb table, and some are missing; sequencing was by immunoSEQ multiplex PCR. The sample lists some 210,000 clones; around 83% were seen once. Sequencing was carried out using peripheral blood. The receptors shown here come from a man aged 45-60 years with active or convalescent COVID-19.

The rearrangement joins TRBV7-2 to TRBJ2-6, with D uncertain. The length of the CDR3 is 14 residues. V was pared by 8 bases and J by 1 base, with 9 bases between. Germline CDR1 reads SGHTA; CDR2 reads FQGNSA. CDR3 amino acids: CASVRSSGANVLTF. The CDR3 nucleotides are TGTGCCAGCGTTAGGAGTTCTGGGGCCAACGTCCTGACTTTC.

The chain combines TRBV9 with TRBJ1-2; 7 bases agree with TRBD1. Germline CDR1 reads SGDLS; CDR2 reads YYNGEE. The CDR3 has 15 residues. The trim removed 3 bases at V and 1 base at J, leaving 6 bases unmatched. CDR3 coding DNA: TGTGCCAGCAGCGCTACAGGGGCCGGTAACTATGGCTACACCTTC. Translating gives CASSATGAGNYGYTF.

This clone showed up just once. V gene TRBV30 combines with J gene TRBJ1-1; the D is unclear. CDR1 and CDR2 from the germline V gene are GTSNPN and SVGIG (reference sequence). The CDR3 is 12 amino acids. The V and J ends lost 1 base and 3 bases respectively, with 6 bases between them. CDR3 residues: CAWSGPDTEAFF. The CDR3 DNA reads TGTGCCTGGAGTGGTCCAGACACTGAAGCTTTCTTT.